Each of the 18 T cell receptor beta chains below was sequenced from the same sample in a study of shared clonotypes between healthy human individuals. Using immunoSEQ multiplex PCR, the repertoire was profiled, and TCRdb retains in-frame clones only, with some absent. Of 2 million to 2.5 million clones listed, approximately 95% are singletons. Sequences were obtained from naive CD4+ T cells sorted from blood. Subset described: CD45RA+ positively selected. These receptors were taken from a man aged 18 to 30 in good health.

CDR3 loop: CASSLGSGSGEQYF. The CDR3 nucleotides read TGCGCCAGCAGCTTGGGTTCCGGGTCGGGAGAGCAGTACTTC. The V gene is TRBV5-1, the J gene TRBJ2-7, with a possible D match to TRBD2 (5 bases). CDR3 length: 14 residues. Per the germline V gene, CDR1 is SGHRS and CDR2 is YFSETQ. V lost 0 bases to trimming and J lost 7 bases, with 14 bases between them.

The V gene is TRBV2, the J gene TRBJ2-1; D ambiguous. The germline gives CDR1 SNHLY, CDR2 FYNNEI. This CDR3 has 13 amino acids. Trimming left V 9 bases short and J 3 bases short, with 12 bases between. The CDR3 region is CASSPVFYNEQFF. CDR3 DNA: TGTGCCAGTTCTCCCGTGTTCTACAATGAGCAGTTCTTC.

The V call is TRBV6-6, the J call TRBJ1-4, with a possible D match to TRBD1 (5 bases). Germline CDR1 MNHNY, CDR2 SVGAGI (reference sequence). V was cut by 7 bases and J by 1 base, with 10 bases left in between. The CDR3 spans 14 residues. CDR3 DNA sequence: TGTGCCAGCACCCGGCAGGGAACTAATGAAAAACTGTTTTTT. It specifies CASTRQGTNEKLFF.

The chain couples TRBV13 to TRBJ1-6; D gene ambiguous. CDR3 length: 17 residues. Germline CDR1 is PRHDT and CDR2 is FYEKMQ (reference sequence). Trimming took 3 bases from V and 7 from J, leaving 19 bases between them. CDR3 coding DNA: TGTGCCAGCAGCTTGGCAGAAGGTCCAGGCGGGAATTCACCCCTCCACTTT. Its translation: CASSLAEGPGGNSPLHF.

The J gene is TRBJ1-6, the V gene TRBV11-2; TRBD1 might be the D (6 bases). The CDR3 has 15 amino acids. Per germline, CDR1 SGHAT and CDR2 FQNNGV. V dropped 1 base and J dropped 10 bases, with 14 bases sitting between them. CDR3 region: CASSLAGDLRSPLHF. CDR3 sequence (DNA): TGTGCCAGCAGCTTAGCAGGGGATTTGAGATCACCCCTCCACTTT.

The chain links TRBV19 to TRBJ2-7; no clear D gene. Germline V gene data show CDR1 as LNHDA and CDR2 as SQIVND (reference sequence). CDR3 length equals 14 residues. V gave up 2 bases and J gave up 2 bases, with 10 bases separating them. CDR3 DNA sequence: TGTGCCAGTAGTATACAGGACGGTACCTACGAGCAGTACTTC. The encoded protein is CASSIQDGTYEQYF.

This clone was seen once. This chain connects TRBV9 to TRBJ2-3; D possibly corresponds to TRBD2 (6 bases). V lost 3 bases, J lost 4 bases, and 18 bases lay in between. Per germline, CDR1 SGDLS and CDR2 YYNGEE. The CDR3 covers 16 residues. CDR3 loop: CASSAGSPVGADTQYF. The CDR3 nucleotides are TGTGCCAGCAGCGCCGGGAGTCCGGTGGGTGCAGATACGCAGTATTTT. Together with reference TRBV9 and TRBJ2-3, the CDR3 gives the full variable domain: DSGVTQTPKHLITATGQRVTLRCSPRSGDLSVYWYQQSLDQGLQFLIQYYNGEERAKGNILERFSAQQFPDLHSELNLSSLELGDSALYFCASSAGSPVGADTQYFGPGTRLTVL.

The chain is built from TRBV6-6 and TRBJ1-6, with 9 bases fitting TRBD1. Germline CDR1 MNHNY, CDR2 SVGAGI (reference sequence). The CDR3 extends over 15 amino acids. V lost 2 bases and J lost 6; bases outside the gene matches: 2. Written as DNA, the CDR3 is TGTGCCAGCAGTTACCCGGACAGGGGTAATTCACCCCTCCACTTT. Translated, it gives CASSYPDRGNSPLHF.

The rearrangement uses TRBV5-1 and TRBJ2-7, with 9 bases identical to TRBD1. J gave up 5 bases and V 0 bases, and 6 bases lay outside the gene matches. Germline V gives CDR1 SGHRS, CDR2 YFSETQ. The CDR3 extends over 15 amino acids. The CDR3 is CASSLAVTGGNEQYF. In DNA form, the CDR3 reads TGCGCCAGCAGCTTGGCGGTGACAGGGGGTAACGAGCAGTACTTC.

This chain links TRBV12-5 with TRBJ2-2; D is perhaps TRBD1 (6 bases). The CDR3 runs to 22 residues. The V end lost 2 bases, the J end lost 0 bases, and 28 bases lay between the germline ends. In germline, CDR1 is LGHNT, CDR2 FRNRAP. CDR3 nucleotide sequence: TGTGCTAGTGGTTTGATCACAGGGATCGGGCTAGCACAAGACCCGAACACCGGGGAGCTGTTTTTT. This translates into CASGLITGIGLAQDPNTGELFF.

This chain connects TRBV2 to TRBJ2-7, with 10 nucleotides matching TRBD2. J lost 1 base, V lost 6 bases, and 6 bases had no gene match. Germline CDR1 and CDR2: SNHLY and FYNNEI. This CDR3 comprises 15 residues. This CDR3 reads CASRLTSGLSYEQYF. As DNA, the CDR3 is TGTGCCAGCAGACTGACTAGCGGGCTGTCCTACGAGCAGTACTTC.

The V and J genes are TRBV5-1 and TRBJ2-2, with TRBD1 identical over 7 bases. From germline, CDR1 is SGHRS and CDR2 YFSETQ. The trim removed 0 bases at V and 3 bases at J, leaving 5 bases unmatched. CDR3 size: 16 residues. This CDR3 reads CASSLARQGDTGELFF. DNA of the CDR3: TGCGCCAGCAGCTTGGCCAGACAGGGTGACACCGGGGAGCTGTTTTTT.

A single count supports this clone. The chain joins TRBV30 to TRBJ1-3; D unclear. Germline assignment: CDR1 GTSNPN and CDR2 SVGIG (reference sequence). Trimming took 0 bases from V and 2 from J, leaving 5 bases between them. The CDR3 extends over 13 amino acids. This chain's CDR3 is CAWSVSPGNTIYF. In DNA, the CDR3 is TGTGCCTGGAGTGTATCCCCTGGAAACACCATATATTTT. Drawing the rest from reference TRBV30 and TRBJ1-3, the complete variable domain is SQTIHQWPATLVQPVGSPLSLECTVEGTSNPNLYWYRQAAGRGLQLLFYSVGIGQISSEVPQNLSASRPQDRQFILSSKKLLLSDSGFYLCAWSVSPGNTIYFGEGSWLTVV.

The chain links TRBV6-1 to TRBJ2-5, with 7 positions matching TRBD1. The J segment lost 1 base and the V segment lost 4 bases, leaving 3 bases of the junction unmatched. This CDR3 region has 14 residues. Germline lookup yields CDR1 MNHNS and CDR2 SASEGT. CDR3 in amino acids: CASSADRAQETQYF. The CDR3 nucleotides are TGTGCCAGCAGTGCAGACAGGGCCCAAGAGACCCAGTACTTC.

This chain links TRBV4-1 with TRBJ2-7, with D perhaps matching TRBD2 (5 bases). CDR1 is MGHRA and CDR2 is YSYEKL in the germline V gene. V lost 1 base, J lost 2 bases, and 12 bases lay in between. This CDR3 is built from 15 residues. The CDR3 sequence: CASSQAERSTYEQYF. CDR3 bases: TGCGCCAGCAGCCAAGCCGAGCGGTCAACCTACGAGCAGTACTTC.

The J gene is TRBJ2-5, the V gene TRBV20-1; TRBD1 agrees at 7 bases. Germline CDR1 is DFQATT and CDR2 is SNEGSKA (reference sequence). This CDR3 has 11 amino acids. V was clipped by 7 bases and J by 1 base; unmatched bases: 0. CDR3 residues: CSGDSQETQYF. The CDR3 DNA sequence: TGCAGTGGGGACAGCCAAGAGACCCAGTACTTC.

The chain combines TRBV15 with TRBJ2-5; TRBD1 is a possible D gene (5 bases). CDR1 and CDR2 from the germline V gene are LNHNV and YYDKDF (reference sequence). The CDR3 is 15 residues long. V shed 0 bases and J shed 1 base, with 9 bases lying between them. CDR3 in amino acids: CATSRDGRGQETQYF. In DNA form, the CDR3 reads TGTGCCACCAGCAGAGATGGAAGGGGCCAAGAGACCCAGTACTTC.

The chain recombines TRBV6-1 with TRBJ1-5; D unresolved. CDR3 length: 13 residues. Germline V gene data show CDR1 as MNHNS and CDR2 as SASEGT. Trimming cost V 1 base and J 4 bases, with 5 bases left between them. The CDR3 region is CASSEEGNQPQHF. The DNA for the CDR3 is TGTGCCAGCAGTGAAGAAGGGAATCAGCCCCAGCATTTT.